The rows below give T cell receptor beta chains drawn from one sample of a study of OX40 agonist ivuxolimab in advanced cancers. TCRdb's copy holds only in-frame clones and misses some; the assay was immunoSEQ multiplex PCR. The data hold roughly 75,000 clones, with around 88% observed a single time. The sequenced sample was CD4+ or CD8+ T cells sorted from blood, obtained in a trial of the OX40 agonist ivuxolimab. The receptors were gathered from an adult with an advanced solid tumor such as melanoma, head and neck, liver or kidney cancer. Each CDR3 is given with its conserved first and last residue. A D gene is named only where the DNA matches it firmly. Only some rows state a clone size, as once, few, many or a class for expanded clones.

J,size,V,length,D,DNA,CDR3
TRBJ2-7,NA,TRBV7-8,16,TRBD2,TGTGCCAGCAGCTTGGCCCGGACTAGCGGGTCCATCGAGAGGTACTTC,CASSLARTSGSIERYF
TRBJ2-5,NA,TRBV30,12,NA,TGTGCCTGGGGCACAGTTCCCGAGACCCAGTACTTC,CAWGTVPETQYF
TRBJ2-2,NA,TRBV6-5,14,NA,TGTGCCAGCAGTTACTCCAGGAACACCGGGGAGCTGTTTTTT,CASSYSRNTGELFF
TRBJ2-1,NA,TRBV7-8,20,TRBD2,TGTGCCAGCAGCCCCCCGGTGGGGCTAGCGGGGGGGTTATCCTACAATGAGCAGTTCTTC,CASSPPVGLAGGLSYNEQFF
TRBJ2-1,NA,TRBV5-6,16,TRBD2,TGTGCCAGCAGCCCTCCTTTGGGACTAGCTTGGAATGAGCAGTTCTTC,CASSPPLGLAWNEQFF
TRBJ1-1,NA,TRBV9,13,NA,TGTGCCAGCAGCGTAGTCCGGGGGACTGAAGCTTTCTTT,CASSVVRGTEAFF
TRBJ2-3,NA,TRBV4-2,14,NA,TGTGCCAGCAGCCAAGAGTTGGGCACAGATACGCAGTATTTT,CASSQELGTDTQYF
TRBJ2-5,NA,TRBV21-1,14,NA,TGTGCCAGCAGCATTACAGCGTACCAAGAGACCCAGTACTTC,CASSITAYQETQYF
TRBJ2-7,NA,TRBV6-5,15,TRBD1,TGTGCCAGCAGGCGACAGGGAGCTCCCTCCTACGAGCAGTACTTC,CASRRQGAPSYEQYF
TRBJ1-1,NA,TRBV5-5,16,TRBD1,TGTGCCAGCAGCTTGGGCCCCGGGACAGGGGTCACTGAAGCTTTCTTT,CASSLGPGTGVTEAFF
TRBJ2-7,NA,TRBV28,13,NA,TGTGCCAGCAGTCAGGGGATAAGGTACGAGCAGTACTTC,CASSQGIRYEQYF
TRBJ2-5,few,TRBV6-6,13,NA,TGTGCCAGCAGTCCGATGTACCAAGAGACCCAGTACTTC,CASSPMYQETQYF
TRBJ1-2,NA,TRBV19,13,NA,TGTGCCAGTACCGCTCCGGTGGGCTCTGGCTACACCTTC,CASTAPVGSGYTF
TRBJ2-3,NA,TRBV19,15,NA,TGTGCCAGTAGTATCCAATGGGAGCGGGCAGATACGCAGTATTTT,CASSIQWERADTQYF
TRBJ2-7,NA,TRBV6-1,14,TRBD2,TGTGCCAGCAGCACGGGACTAAGCTCCTACGAGCAGTACTTC,CASSTGLSSYEQYF
TRBJ1-1,NA,TRBV5-4,15,NA,TGTGCCAGCACCACACCCCAGCGGGGTAAGACTGAAGCTTTCTTT,CASTTPQRGKTEAFF
TRBJ2-7,NA,TRBV7-8,17,TRBD2,TGTGCCAGCAGCTTAGAAGCGGGAGAGTCCTTCTCCTACGAGCAGTACTTC,CASSLEAGESFSYEQYF
TRBJ2-4,NA,TRBV7-2,14,TRBD1,TGTGCCAGCAGCTCGGGACAGGGGGTCAACATTCAGTACTTC,CASSSGQGVNIQYF
TRBJ1-1,NA,TRBV2,15,NA,TGTGCCAGCAGGGTCAGCGGAGGATTGAACACTGAAGCTTTCTTT,CASRVSGGLNTEAFF
TRBJ1-2,NA,TRBV19,14,TRBD1,TGTGCCAGTAGCGAATATGACAGGGTCTATGGCTACACCTTC,CASSEYDRVYGYTF
TRBJ1-5,NA,TRBV12-5,12,NA,TGTGCTAGTGGTGCAGGGGATCAGCCCCAGCATTTT,CASGAGDQPQHF
TRBJ1-1,NA,TRBV29-1,11,NA,TGCAGCGTTGTAGGGAACACTGAAGCTTTCTTT,CSVVGNTEAFF
TRBJ1-4,NA,TRBV6-1,14,TRBD1,TGTGCCAGCAGAGACAGGGCTGCTAATGAAAAACTGTTTTTT,CASRDRAANEKLFF
TRBJ2-3,NA,TRBV7-9,17,TRBD1,TGTGCCAGCAGCTTAGGAATAAGGGACAGAGACTCAGATACGCAGTATTTT,CASSLGIRDRDSDTQYF
TRBJ2-1,NA,TRBV5-1,15,TRBD2,TGCGCCAGCAGCTCCTTAGCGGGGGGGACGAATGAGCAGTTCTTC,CASSSLAGGTNEQFF
TRBJ2-2,few,TRBV7-8,16,NA,TGTGCCAGCAGCTTGCCCAGACGGACAAACACCGGGGAGCTGTTTTTT,CASSLPRRTNTGELFF
TRBJ2-2,few,TRBV19,16,NA,TGTGCCAGTAGACCCCCTAAGGGGTCTAACACCGGGGAGCTGTTTTTT,CASRPPKGSNTGELFF
TRBJ1-5,few,TRBV28,14,NA,TGTGCCAGCGGGGAACGACAGCTCAATCAGCCCCAGCATTTT,CASGERQLNQPQHF
TRBJ2-2,NA,TRBV10-3,18,TRBD1,TGTGCCATCAGTGAGCCAGCCCCGGGACAGGGGAACACCGGGGAGCTGTTTTTT,CAISEPAPGQGNTGELFF
TRBJ1-1,NA,TRBV4-2,15,NA,TGTGCCAGCAGCCCCGGTGATGAATGGAACACTGAAGCTTTCTTT,CASSPGDEWNTEAFF
TRBJ2-2,NA,TRBV5-5,14,NA,TGTGCCAGCAGCGCCACCGGGACCTCCGGGGAGCTGTTTTTT,CASSATGTSGELFF
TRBJ1-2,NA,TRBV5-1,12,TRBD1,TGCGCCAGCAGCATGGACAGGGGGATCTACACCTTC,CASSMDRGIYTF
TRBJ1-5,NA,TRBV7-9,15,NA,TGTGCCAGCAGCTTAGTAGAATATAGCAATCAGCCCCAGCATTTT,CASSLVEYSNQPQHF